Below are 20 T cell receptor beta chains sequenced from a single sample in a study of T cells after yellow fever vaccination. TCRdb processed the 5' RACE reads anew with MiXCR; each CDR3 protein has one entry. The table lists 50,000 to 60,000 distinct CDR3 sequences, 6% to 8.5% of them singletons. The starting material was CD8+ T cells not binding an NS4B(214-222) dextramer, sorted from PBMCs, obtained roughly 46 days after the first yellow fever vaccination. The receptors were gathered from a man between 18 and 35 years old who received the YFV17D yellow fever vaccine.

At least ten counts were recorded for this clonotype. The CDR3 nucleotides are TGTGCCAGTAGTCTTAGCGGGGGGGCCGGTAGAGAGACCCAGTACTTC. Protein product: CASSLSGGAGRETQYF. The rearrangement uses TRBV19 and TRBJ2-5, with 11 nucleotides matching TRBD2. Germline CDR1 reads LNHDA; CDR2 reads SQIVND (reference sequence). J lost 4 bases, V lost 5 bases, and 9 bases had no gene match. This CDR3 contains 16 residues.

This clonotype was seen many times. The CDR3 here is CASSFRQGYTEAFF. The CDR3 region has the DNA TGTGCCAGCAGTTTCCGACAGGGATACACTGAAGCTTTCTTT. This rearrangement joins TRBV12-3 or TRBV12-4 to TRBJ1-1; 7 bases are a match to TRBD1. There are 14 residues in the CDR3. V was pared by 3 bases and J by 3 bases, with 4 bases of the junction left unmatched.

This sequence joins TRBV27 and TRBJ2-3; D unresolved. The CDR3 totals 15 residues. The V end lost 2 bases, the J end lost 2 bases, and 11 bases lay between the germline ends. Germline loops: CDR1 MNHEY, CDR2 SMNVEV (reference sequence). The CDR3 sequence is CASSLSPTDTDTQYF. The CDR3 DNA is TGTGCCAGCAGTTTAAGTCCTACTGACACAGATACGCAGTATTTT.

The V gene is TRBV7-9, the J gene TRBJ2-4, with 9 bases aligning to TRBD1. The germline gives CDR1 SEHNR, CDR2 FQNEAQ (reference sequence). V was clipped by 6 bases and J by 4 bases; unmatched bases: 1. The CDR3 contains 13 residues. The CDR3 nucleotides are TGTGCCAGCAGGGGGACAGGGAAAAACATTCAGTACTTC. Translated: CASRGTGKNIQYF.

This clonotype showed up many times. The CDR3 is CASSPRLAGNTGELFF. The CDR3 bases are TGTGCCAGCAGCCCCCGACTAGCGGGGAACACCGGGGAGCTGTTTTTT. The rearrangement links TRBV4-2 to TRBJ2-2; 10 bases line up with TRBD2. The CDR3 spans 16 residues. V gave up 4 bases and J gave up 1 base; unmatched junction bases: 3. Germline assignment: CDR1 LGHNA and CDR2 YNFKEQ.

This clonotype was recorded a few times. The V and J genes are TRBV5-4 and TRBJ1-1, with unresolved D. Trimming removed 4 bases from V and 2 bases from J, with 9 bases in between. CDR3 length: 13 residues. Germline loops: CDR1 SGHNT, CDR2 YYREEE (reference sequence). CDR3 region: CASSPTANTEAFF. The CDR3 bases are TGTGCCAGCAGCCCGACCGCAAACACTGAAGCTTTCTTT.

This clonotype was observed at least ten times. CDR3 sequence: CASRLGGTAEAFF. As DNA, the CDR3 is TGTGCCAGCAGACTAGGGGGGACGGCTGAAGCTTTCTTT. The chain recombines TRBV12-3 or TRBV12-4 with TRBJ1-1; tentative D call: TRBD1 (6 bases). The CDR3 totals 13 residues. With 6 bases removed from V and 6 bases from J, the gap between germline ends came to 14 bases.

Only a few counts were recorded for this clonotype. V gene TRBV2 combines with J gene TRBJ2-7; D remains unclear. CDR1 and CDR2 from the germline V gene are SNHLY and FYNNEI. With 6 bases removed from V and 0 bases from J, the gap between germline ends came to 15 bases. The CDR3 contains 15 residues. CDR3 sequence: CASSFTRATSYEQYV. The CDR3 DNA reads as TGTGCCAGCAGCTTTACTCGGGCCACCTCCTACGAGCAGTACGTC.

This clonotype was observed at least ten times. The genes are TRBV6-1 and TRBJ2-1; 8 nucleotides agree with TRBD2. Germline CDR1 and CDR2: MNHNS and SASEGT. After removal of 7 bases from V and 8 bases from J, the junction contained 13 bases not matched to a gene. The CDR3 contains 15 residues. The CDR3 reads CASNINREGFDEQFF. Written as DNA, the CDR3 is TGTGCCAGCAATATAAACCGGGAGGGCTTCGATGAGCAGTTCTTC.

The rearrangement uses TRBV6-1 and TRBJ2-1; 7 nucleotides align to TRBD2. The CDR3 covers 16 residues. V shed 5 bases and J 4 bases; nucleotides not matched to a gene: 11. From germline, CDR1 is MNHNS and CDR2 SASEGT. The CDR3 nucleotides are TGTGCCAGCAGTCCACTTTGGGCGCGGGAGTACAATGAGCAGTTCTTC. Amino acid sequence: CASSPLWAREYNEQFF.

V usage is TRBV12-3 or TRBV12-4 and J usage is TRBJ2-1, with D possibly matching TRBD2 (6 bases). The CDR3 is 14 residues long. Trimming shortened V by 3 bases and J by 5 bases, and 11 bases separated the two germline ends. The CDR3, as DNA: TGTGCCAGCAGTTTTCTATTAGCGGACAATGAGCAGTTCTTC. It specifies CASSFLLADNEQFF.

This clonotype was seen ten or more times. This rearrangement joins TRBV29-1 to TRBJ2-7; possible D gene TRBD1, 5 bases. Germline CDR1 SQVTM, CDR2 ANQGSEA. This CDR3 comprises 16 residues. Trimming removed 1 base at V and 2 bases at J, with 18 bases between. Here the CDR3 DNA reads TGCAGCGTTGAAGCCCAAAGAACTCCAGGGACCTACGAGCAGTACTTC. Translation gives CSVEAQRTPGTYEQYF.

This clonotype appeared many times. The chain carries TRBV6-2 or TRBV6-3 and TRBJ1-5; D perhaps matches TRBD1 (6 bases). Deletions cut 5 bases from V and 7 bases from J, with 15 bases between. The V gene's germline CDR1 is MNHEY and CDR2 SVGEGT. This CDR3 is built from 14 residues. As DNA, the CDR3 is TGTGCCAGCAGTCCCACAGGGTCGCAACAGCCCCAGCATTTT. It translates to CASSPTGSQQPQHF.

This clonotype was observed a few times. For the CDR3, the DNA is TGTGCCACCAGCAGCGAGCGGGGGCCTTACGAGCAGTACTTC. Translating gives CATSSERGPYEQYF. This chain joins TRBV15 and TRBJ2-7; 8 bases are a match to TRBD2. V gave up 3 bases and J gave up 4 bases; unmatched junction bases: 5. The CDR3 extends over 14 amino acids. CDR1 LNHNV and CDR2 YYDKDF come from the germline V gene (reference sequence).

This clonotype was counted many times. The rearrangement links TRBV4-3 to TRBJ1-1; maybe TRBD1 (6 bases). This CDR3 has 15 amino acids. Looked up from germline, CDR1 is LGHNA and CDR2 is YSLEER. V lost 0 bases, J lost 4 bases, and 12 bases lay in between. Here the CDR3 reads CASSQDDGGLTEAFF. CDR3 sequence (DNA): TGCGCCAGCAGCCAAGATGACGGGGGGCTCACTGAAGCTTTCTTT.

This clonotype appeared a few times. The genes are TRBV6-5 and TRBJ1-1, with D hard to call. Trimming removed 2 bases from V and 4 bases from J, with 11 bases in between. Germline values: CDR1 MNHEY, CDR2 SVGAGI. The CDR3 runs to 14 residues. The CDR3 sequence: CASSYRFPGTEAFF. CDR3 DNA sequence: TGTGCCAGCAGTTACAGATTTCCTGGCACTGAAGCTTTCTTT.

This chain joins TRBV4-2 and TRBJ2-3; no clear D gene. Germline CDR1 and CDR2: LGHNA and YNFKEQ. V was pared by 0 bases and J by 3 bases, with 10 bases between. The CDR3 has 15 residues. CDR3 coding DNA: TGTGCCAGCAGCCAAGAGCCTGCTTTTACAGATACGCAGTATTTT. Translated, it gives CASSQEPAFTDTQYF.

There are a few counts of this clonotype. V is TRBV7-8 and J is TRBJ1-1, with D unresolved. Between the trimmed V and J ends, which lost 7 bases and 6 bases, there was a span of 9 bases. This CDR3 region has 11 residues. Germline loops: CDR1 SGHVS, CDR2 FQNEAQ. The CDR3 nucleotides read TGTGCCAGCATATGGTATTCTGAAGCTTTCTTT. Protein product: CASIWYSEAFF.

This clonotype was seen a handful of times. The V gene is TRBV20-1, the J gene TRBJ2-1; D is perhaps TRBD1 (6 bases). Germline CDR1 and CDR2: DFQATT and SNEGSKA (reference sequence). The CDR3 contains 16 residues. The V gene lost 0 bases and the J gene lost 4 bases, with 16 bases spanning the gap. This CDR3 is CSAREESGVVYNEQFF. CDR3 DNA: TGCAGTGCTAGAGAGGAATCAGGGGTTGTTTACAATGAGCAGTTCTTC.

V and J are TRBV14 and TRBJ1-1, with a weak D call TRBD1 (5 bases). Between the trimmed V and J ends, which lost 1 base and 4 bases, there was a span of 10 bases. The germline CDR1 and CDR2 sequences are SGHDN and FVKESK. CDR3 length equals 14 residues. The CDR3 region is CASSQGGGGTEAFF. The DNA of the CDR3 is TGTGCCAGCAGCCAAGGGGGGGGGGGCACTGAAGCTTTCTTT.